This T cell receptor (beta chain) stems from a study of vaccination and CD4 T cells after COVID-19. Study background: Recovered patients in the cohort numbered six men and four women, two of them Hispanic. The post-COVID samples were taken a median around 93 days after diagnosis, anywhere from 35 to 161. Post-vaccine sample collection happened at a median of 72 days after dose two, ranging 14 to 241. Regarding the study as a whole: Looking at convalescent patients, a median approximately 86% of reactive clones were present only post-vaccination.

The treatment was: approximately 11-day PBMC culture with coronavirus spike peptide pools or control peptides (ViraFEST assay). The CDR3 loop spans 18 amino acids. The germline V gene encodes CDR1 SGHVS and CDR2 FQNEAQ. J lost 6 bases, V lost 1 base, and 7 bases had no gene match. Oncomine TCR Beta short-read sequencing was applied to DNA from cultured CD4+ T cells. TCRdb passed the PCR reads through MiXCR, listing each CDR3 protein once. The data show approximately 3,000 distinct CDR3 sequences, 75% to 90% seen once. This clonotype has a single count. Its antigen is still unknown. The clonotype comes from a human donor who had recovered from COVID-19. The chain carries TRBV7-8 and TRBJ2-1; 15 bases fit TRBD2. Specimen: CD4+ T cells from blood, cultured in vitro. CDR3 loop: CASSLGGLAGGPINEQFF. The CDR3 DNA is TGTGCCAGCAGCTTAGGAGGACTAGCGGGGGGGCCAATCAATGAGCAGTTCTTC.